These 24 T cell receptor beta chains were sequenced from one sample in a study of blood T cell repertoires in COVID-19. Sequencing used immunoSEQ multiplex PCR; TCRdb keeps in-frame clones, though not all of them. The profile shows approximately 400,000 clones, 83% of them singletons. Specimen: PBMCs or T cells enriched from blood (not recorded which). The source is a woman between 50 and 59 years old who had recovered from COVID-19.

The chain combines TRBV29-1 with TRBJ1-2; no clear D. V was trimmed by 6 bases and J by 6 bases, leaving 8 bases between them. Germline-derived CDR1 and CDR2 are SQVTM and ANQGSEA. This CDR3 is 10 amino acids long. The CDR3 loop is CSVQADGYTF. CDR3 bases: TGCAGCGTCCAGGCCGATGGCTACACCTTC.

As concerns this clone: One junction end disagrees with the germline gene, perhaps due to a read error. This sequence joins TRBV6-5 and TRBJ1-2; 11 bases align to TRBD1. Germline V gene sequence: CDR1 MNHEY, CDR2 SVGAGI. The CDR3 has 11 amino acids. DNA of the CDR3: TGTGCCGTCGTTGGGACAGGGGGTATACACTTC. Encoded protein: CAVVGTGGIHF.

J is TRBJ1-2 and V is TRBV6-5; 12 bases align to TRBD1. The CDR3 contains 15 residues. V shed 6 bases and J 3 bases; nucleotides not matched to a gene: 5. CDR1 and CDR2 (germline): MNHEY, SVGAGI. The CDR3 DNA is TGTGCCAGCAGCGGGACAGGGGGCGCAGACTATGGCTACACCTTC. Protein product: CASSGTGGADYGYTF.

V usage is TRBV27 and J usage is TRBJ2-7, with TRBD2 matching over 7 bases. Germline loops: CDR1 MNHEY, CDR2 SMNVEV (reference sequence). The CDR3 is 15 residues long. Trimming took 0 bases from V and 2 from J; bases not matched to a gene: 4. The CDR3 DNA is TGTGCCAGCAGTTTATCGAGCCTAGCGGCCTACGAGCAGTACTTC. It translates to CASSLSSLAAYEQYF.

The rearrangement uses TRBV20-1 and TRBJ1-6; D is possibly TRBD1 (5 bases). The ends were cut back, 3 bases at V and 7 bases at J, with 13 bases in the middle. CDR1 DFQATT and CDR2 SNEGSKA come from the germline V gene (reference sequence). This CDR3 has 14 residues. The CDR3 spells CSASDGGWNSPLHF. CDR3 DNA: TGCAGTGCTAGTGACGGGGGGTGGAATTCACCCCTCCACTTT.

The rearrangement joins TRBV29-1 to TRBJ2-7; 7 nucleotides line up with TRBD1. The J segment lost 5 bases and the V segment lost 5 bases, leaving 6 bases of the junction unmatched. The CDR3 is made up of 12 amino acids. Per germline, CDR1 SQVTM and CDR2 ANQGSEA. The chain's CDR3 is CSVRQGVNEQYF. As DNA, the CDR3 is TGCAGCGTTCGGCAGGGGGTAAACGAGCAGTACTTC.

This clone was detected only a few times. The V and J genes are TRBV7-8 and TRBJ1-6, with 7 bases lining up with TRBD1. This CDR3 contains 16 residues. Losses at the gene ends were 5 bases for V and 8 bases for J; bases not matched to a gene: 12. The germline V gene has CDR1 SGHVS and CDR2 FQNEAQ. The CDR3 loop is CASSRGSWQGDSPLHF. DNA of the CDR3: TGTGCCAGCAGCCGAGGAAGTTGGCAGGGGGATTCACCCCTCCACTTT.

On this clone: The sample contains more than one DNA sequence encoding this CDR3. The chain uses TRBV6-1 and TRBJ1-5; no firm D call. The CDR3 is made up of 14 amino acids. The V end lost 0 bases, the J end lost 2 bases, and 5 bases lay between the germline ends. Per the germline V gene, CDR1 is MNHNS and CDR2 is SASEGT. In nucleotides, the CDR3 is TGTGCCAGCAGTGAAGCCGGGGGCAATCAGCCCCAGCATTTT. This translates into CASSEAGGNQPQHF.

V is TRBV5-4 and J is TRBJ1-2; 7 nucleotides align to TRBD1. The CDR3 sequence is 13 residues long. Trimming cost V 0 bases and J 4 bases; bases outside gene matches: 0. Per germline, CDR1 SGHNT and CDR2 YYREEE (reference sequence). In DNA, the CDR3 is TGTGCCAGCAGCTTGGAGGGGGCCTATGGCTACACCTTC. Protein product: CASSLEGAYGYTF.

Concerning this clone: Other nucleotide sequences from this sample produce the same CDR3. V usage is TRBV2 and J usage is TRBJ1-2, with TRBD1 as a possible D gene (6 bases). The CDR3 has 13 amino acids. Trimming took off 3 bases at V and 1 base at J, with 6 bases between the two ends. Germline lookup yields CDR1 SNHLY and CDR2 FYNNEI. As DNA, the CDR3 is TGTGCCAGCAGTGACAGGGGTAACTATGGCTACACCTTC. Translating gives CASSDRGNYGYTF. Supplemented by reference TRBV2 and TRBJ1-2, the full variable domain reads EPEVTQTPSHQVTQMGQEVILRCVPISNHLYFYWYRQILGQKVEFLVSFYNNEISEKSEIFDDQFSVERPDGSNFTLKIRSTKLEDSAMYFCASSDRGNYGYTFGSGTRLTVV.

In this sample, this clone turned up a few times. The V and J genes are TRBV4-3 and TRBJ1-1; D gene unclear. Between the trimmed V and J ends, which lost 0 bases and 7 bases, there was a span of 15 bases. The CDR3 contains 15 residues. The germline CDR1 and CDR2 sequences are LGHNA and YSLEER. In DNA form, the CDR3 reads TGCGCCAGCAGCCAAGATTCGGGTTTCGGGGTTGAAGCTTTCTTT. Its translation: CASSQDSGFGVEAFF.

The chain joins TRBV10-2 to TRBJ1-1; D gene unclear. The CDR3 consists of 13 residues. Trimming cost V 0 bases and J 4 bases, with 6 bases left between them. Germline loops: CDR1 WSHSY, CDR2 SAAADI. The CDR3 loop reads CASSESPGTEAFF. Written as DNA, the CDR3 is TGCGCCAGCAGTGAGTCCCCCGGCACTGAAGCTTTCTTT.

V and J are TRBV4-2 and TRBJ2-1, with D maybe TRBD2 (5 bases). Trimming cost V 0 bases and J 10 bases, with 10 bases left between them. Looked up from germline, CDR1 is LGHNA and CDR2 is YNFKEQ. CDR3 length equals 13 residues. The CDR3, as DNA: TGTGCCAGCAGCCAAGATCTAACGGGAGAGCAGTTCTTC. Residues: CASSQDLTGEQFF.

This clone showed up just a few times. DNA of the CDR3: TGTGCCAGCAGCCCGAGGGGGCAAGGGGCCAATGAGCAGTTCTTC. Its translation: CASSPRGQGANEQFF. The chain recombines TRBV7-6 with TRBJ2-1, with 7 bases that match TRBD1. CDR1 is SGHVS and CDR2 is FNYEAQ in the germline V gene. Trimming removed 5 bases from V and 6 bases from J; junction bases left unmatched: 10. The CDR3 has 15 residues.

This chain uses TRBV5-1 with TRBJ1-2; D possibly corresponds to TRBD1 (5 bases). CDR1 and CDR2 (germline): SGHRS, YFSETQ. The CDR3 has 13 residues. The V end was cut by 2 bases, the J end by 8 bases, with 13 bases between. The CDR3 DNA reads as TGCGCCAGCAGCTTTTTATCATCAGGGGGCTACACCTTC. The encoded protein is CASSFLSSGGYTF.

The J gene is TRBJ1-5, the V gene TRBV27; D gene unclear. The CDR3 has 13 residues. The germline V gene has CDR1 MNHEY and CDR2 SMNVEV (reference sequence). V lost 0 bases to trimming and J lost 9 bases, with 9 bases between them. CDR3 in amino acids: CASSLSSGMPQHF. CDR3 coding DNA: TGTGCCAGCAGTTTATCGTCGGGAATGCCCCAGCATTTT.

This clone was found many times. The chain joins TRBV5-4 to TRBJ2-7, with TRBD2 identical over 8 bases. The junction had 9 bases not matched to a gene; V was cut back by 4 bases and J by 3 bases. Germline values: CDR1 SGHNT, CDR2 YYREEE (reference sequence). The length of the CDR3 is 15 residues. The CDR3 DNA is TGTGCCAGCAGCCGAGGTACGGGAGGGGACTACGAGCAGTACTTC. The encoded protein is CASSRGTGGDYEQYF. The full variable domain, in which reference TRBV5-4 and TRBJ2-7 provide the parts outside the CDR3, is ETGVTQSPTHLIKTRGQQVTLRCSSQSGHNTVSWYQQALGQGPQFIFQYYREEENGRGNFPPRFSGLQFPNYSSELNVNALELDDSALYLCASSRGTGGDYEQYFGPGTRLTVT.

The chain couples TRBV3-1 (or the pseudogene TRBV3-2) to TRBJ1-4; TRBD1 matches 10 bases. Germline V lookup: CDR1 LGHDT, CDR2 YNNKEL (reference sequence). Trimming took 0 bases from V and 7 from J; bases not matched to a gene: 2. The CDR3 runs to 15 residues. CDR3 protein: CASSQETGGVEKLFF. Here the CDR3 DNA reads TGTGCCAGCAGCCAAGAGACAGGGGGCGTTGAAAAACTGTTTTTT.

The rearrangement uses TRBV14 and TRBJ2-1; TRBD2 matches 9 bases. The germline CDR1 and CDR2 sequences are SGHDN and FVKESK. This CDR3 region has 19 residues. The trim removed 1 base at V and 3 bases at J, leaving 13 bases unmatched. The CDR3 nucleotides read TGTGCCAGCAGCCAAGTCGCTTCTAGCGGGAATACCCGCTACAATGAGCAGTTCTTC. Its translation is CASSQVASSGNTRYNEQFF.

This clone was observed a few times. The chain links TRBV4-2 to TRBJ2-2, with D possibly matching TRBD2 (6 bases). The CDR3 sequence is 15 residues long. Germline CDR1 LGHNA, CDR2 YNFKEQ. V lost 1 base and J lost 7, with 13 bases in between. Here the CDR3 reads CASSQGGGLGGELFF. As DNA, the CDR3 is TGTGCCAGCAGCCAAGGCGGAGGGCTCGGCGGGGAGCTGTTTTTT.

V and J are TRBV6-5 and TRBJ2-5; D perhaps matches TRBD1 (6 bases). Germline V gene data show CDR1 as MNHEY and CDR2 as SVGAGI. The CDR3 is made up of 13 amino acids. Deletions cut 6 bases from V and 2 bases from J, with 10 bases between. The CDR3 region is CASSRGWQETQYF. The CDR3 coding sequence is TGTGCCAGCAGCAGGGGATGGCAAGAGACCCAGTACTTC.

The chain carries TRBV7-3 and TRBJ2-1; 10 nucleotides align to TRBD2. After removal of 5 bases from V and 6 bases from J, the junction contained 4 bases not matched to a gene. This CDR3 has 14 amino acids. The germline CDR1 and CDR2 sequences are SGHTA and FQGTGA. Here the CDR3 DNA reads TGTGCCAGCAGCGGACTAGCGGCGCTCAATGAGCAGTTCTTC. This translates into CASSGLAALNEQFF.

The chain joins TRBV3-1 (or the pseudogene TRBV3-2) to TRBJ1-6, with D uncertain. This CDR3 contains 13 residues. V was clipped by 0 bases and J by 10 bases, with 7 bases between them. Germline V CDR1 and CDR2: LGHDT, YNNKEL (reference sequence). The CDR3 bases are TGTGCCAGCAGCCAAGACCCAGGATCACCCCTCCACTTT. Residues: CASSQDPGSPLHF.

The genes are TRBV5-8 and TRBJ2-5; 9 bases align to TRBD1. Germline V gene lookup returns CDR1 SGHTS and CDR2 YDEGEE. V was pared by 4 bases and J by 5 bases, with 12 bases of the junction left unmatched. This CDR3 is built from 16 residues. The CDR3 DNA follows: TGTGCCAGCAGCAGAACGGACAGGGGCCTTGTCGAGACCCAGTACTTC. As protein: CASSRTDRGLVETQYF.